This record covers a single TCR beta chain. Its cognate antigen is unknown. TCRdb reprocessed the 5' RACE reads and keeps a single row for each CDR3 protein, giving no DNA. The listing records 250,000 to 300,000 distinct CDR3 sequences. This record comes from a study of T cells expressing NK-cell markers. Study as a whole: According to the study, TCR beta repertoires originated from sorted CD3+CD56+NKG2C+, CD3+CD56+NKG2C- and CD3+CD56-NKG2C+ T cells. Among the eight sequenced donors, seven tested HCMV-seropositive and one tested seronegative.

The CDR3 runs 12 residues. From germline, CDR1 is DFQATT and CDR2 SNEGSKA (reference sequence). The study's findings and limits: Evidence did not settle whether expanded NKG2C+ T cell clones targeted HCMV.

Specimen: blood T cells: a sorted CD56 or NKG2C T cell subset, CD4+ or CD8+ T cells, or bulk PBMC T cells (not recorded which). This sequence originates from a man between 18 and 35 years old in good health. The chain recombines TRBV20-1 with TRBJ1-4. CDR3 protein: CSADSLNEKLFF.